The sequence of this T cell receptor beta chain was determined in a study of identical twins. The CDR3 runs 14 residues. Germline CDR1 SGHRS, CDR2 YFSETQ. V was pared by 4 bases and J by 7 bases, with 9 bases of the junction left unmatched. TCRdb redid the calling of the 5' RACE reads with MiXCR, one entry per CDR3 protein. Among hundreds of thousands of distinct CDR3 sequences, roughly 7.1% were seen once, and the ten largest hold 1.6%. This clonotype was detected many times. The same specimen was also included in a second study, on yellow fever vaccine responses in identical twins.

The genes are TRBV5-1 and TRBJ1-1; 8 nucleotides agree with TRBD1. The sample taken for sequencing was PBMCs. The source is a young woman in good health. Written as DNA, the CDR3 is TGCGCCAGCAGCCTACAGGGGGACGCTGGTGAAGCTTTCTTT. It codes for CASSLQGDAGEAFF.